This TCR beta chain came from a study of Ad26.COV2.S vaccination and SARS-CoV-2 variants. Study-wide findings and caveats: Similar non-spike TCR breadth was observed in recipients of vaccine and of placebo.

The sample holds one count of this clone. Its matching antigen is unknown. Data came from immunoSEQ multiplex PCR; TCRdb stores just in-frame clones and leaves some out. Counted here are around 300,000 clones, 75% to 90% occurring once; the ten biggest clones make up around 10%. This sample's treatment: 15 to 20 received Ad26.COV2.S at low or high dose, single or two shots; roughly five received placebo; per-sample allocation not given. Day 63 after the first vaccine or placebo injection was the time point for sampling. The sequence was collected from a person between 18 and 60 years old who received the Ad26.COV2.S COVID-19 vaccine or a placebo. Sequenced here: peripheral blood, sampled in a trial of Ad26.COV2.S vaccine versus placebo.

The CDR3 is CASSLAGVAGRIETQYF. The CDR3 DNA sequence: TGTGCCAGCAGCTTGGCCGGGGTAGCGGGAAGGATCGAGACCCAGTACTTC. This sequence joins TRBV5-4 and TRBJ2-5; 8 bases match TRBD2. J gave up 5 bases and V 0 bases, and 12 bases lay outside the gene matches. Germline values: CDR1 SGHNT, CDR2 YYREEE (reference sequence). The CDR3 contains 17 residues.